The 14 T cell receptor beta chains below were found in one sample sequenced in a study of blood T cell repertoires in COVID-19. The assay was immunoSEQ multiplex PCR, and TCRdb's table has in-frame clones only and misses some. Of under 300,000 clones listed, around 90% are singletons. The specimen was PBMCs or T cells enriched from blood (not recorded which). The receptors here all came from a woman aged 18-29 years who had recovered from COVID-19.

In DNA, the CDR3 is TGTGCCAGTAGTATACCCCTTTCTAATGAAAAACTGTTTTTT. Translated: CASSIPLSNEKLFF. The chain combines TRBV19 with TRBJ1-4; D is unclear. Trimming shortened V by 2 bases and J by 3 bases, and 7 bases separated the two germline ends. The germline CDR1 and CDR2 sequences are LNHDA and SQIVND (reference sequence). The CDR3 contains 14 residues.

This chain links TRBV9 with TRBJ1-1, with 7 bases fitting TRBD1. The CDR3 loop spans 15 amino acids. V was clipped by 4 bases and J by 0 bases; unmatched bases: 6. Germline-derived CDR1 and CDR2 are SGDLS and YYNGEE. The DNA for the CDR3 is TGTGCCAGCAGCAAGGGACAGACATTGAACACTGAAGCTTTCTTT. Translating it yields CASSKGQTLNTEAFF.

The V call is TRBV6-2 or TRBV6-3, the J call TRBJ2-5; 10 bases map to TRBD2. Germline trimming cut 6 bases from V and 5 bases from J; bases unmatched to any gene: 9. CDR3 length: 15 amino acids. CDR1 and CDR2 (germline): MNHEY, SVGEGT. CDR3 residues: CASSPSSGGSETQYF. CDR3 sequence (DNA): TGTGCCAGCAGCCCCTCTAGCGGGGGTAGCGAGACCCAGTACTTC.

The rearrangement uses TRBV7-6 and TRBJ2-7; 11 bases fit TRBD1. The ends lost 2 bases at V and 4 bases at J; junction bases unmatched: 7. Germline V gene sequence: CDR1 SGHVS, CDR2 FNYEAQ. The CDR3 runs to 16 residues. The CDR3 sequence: CASSLNTGQGGYEQYF. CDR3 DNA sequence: TGTGCCAGCAGCTTAAATACGGGACAGGGGGGATACGAGCAGTACTTC. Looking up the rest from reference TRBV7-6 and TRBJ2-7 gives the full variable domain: GAGVSQSPRYKVTKRGQDVALRCDPISGHVSLYWYRQALGQGPEFLTYFNYEAQQDKSGLPNDRFSAERPEGSISTLTIQRTEQRDSAMYRCASSLNTGQGGYEQYFGPGTRLTVT.

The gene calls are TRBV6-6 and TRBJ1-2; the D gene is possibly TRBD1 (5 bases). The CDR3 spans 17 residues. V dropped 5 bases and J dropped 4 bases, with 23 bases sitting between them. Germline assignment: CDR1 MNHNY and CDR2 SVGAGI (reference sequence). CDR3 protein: CASSQSREKGNIYGYTF. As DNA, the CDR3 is TGTGCCAGCAGTCAATCTCGGGAGAAGGGGAACATCTATGGCTACACCTTC.

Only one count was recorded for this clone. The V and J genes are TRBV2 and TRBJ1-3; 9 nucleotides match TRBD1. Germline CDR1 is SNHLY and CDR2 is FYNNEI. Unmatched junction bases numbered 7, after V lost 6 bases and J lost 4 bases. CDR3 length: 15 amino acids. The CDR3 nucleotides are TGTGCCAGCAGATCGACAGGGGGAGGGGGAAACACCATATATTTT. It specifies CASRSTGGGGNTIYF.

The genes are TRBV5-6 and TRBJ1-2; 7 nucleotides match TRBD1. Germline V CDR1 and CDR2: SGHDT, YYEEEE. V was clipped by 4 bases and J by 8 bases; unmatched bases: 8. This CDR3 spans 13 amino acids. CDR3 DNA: TGTGCCAGCAGCACACGACAGGGCACGGGCTACACCTTC. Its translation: CASSTRQGTGYTF.

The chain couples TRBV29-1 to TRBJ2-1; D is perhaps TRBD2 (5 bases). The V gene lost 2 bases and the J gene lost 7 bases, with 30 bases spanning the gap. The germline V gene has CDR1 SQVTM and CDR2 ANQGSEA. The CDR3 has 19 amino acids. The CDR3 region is CSVETGVGSPRGYGNEQFF. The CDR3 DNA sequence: TGCAGCGTTGAAACGGGCGTTGGGTCTCCGAGAGGGTATGGTAATGAGCAGTTCTTC.

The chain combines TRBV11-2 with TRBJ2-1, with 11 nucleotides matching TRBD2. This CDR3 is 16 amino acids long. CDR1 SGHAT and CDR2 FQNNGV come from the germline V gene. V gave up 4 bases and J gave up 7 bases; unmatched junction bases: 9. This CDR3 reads CASSSLRSSGRNEQFF. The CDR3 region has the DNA TGTGCCAGCAGCTCCCTCAGGTCTAGCGGGAGGAATGAGCAGTTCTTC.

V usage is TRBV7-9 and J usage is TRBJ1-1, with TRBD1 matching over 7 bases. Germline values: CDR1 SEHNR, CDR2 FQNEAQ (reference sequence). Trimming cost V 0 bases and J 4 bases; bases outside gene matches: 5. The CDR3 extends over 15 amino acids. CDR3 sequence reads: CASSLATGFSTEAFF. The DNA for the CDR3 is TGTGCCAGCAGCTTAGCGACAGGGTTTTCCACTGAAGCTTTCTTT.

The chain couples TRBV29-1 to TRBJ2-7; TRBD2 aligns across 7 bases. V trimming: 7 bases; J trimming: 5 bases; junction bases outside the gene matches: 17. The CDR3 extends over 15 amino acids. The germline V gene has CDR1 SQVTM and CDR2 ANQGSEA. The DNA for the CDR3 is TGCAGCGCCGCCATAGGGGCGGGAGATGGTCACGAGCAGTACTTC. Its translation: CSAAIGAGDGHEQYF.

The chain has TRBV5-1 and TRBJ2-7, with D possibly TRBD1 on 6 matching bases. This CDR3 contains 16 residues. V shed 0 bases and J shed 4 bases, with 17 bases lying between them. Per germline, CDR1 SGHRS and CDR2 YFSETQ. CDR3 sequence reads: CASSLGAAGASYEQYF. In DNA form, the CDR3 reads TGCGCCAGCAGCTTGGGGGCTGCAGGGGCATCGTACGAGCAGTACTTC.

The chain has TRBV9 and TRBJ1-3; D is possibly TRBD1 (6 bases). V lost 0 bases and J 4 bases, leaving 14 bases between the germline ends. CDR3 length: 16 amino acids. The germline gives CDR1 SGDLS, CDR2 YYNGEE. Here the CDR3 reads CASSVEGDNSGNTIYF. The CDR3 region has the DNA TGTGCCAGCAGCGTAGAGGGGGACAACTCGGGAAACACCATATATTTT. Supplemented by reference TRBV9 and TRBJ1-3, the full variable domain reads DSGVTQTPKHLITATGQRVTLRCSPRSGDLSVYWYQQSLDQGLQFLIQYYNGEERAKGNILERFSAQQFPDLHSELNLSSLELGDSALYFCASSVEGDNSGNTIYFGEGSWLTVV.

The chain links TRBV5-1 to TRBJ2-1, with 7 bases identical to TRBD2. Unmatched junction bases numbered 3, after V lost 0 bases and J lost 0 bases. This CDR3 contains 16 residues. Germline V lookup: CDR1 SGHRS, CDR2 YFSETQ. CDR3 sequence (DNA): TGCGCCAGCAGCTTGGAGGGAGGGCACTCCTACAATGAGCAGTTCTTC. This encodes CASSLEGGHSYNEQFF.